Listed here are 27 T cell receptor beta chains from one sample, sequenced in a study of breast tumors, draining lymph nodes, adjacent tissues. Axillary draining lymph nodes of breast cancer patients supplied the node samples. TCRdb analysed the multiplex PCR reads with MiXCR anew, one entry per CDR3 protein. Of 200,000 to 250,000 distinct CDR3 sequences in the sample, 32% were seen once. Sequencing input: axillary lymph node tissue. All receptors derive from a female donor with breast cancer. Some clones in this sample may be carry-over from other donors' samples.

This clonotype was counted ten times or more. The J gene is TRBJ2-5, the V gene TRBV7-8; D call uncertain. This CDR3 is built from 16 residues. V was shortened by 2 bases and J by 0 bases, with 13 bases between the two germline ends. Germline CDR1 SGHVS, CDR2 FQNEAQ. CDR3 nucleotide sequence: TGTGCCAGCAGCTTACCGCCGTCACTATACCAAGAGACCCAGTACTTC. Residues: CASSLPPSLYQETQYF.

This sequence joins TRBV14 and TRBJ1-5; the match to TRBD1 covers 8 bases. Looked up from germline, CDR1 is SGHDN and CDR2 is FVKESK. Losses at the gene ends were 1 base for V and 1 base for J; bases not matched to a gene: 3. This CDR3 has 16 residues. The CDR3, as DNA: TGTGCCAGCAGCCAAGGGACAGGGCAAAGCAATCAGCCCCAGCATTTT. It specifies CASSQGTGQSNQPQHF.

This clonotype was counted ten times or more. The chain couples TRBV5-1 to TRBJ2-5; D might be TRBD1 (5 bases). Per germline, CDR1 SGHRS and CDR2 YFSETQ. The length of the CDR3 is 13 residues. Trimming cost V 2 bases and J 2 bases, with 7 bases left between them. The CDR3 sequence is CASSLWTQETQYF. The DNA for the CDR3 is TGCGCCAGCAGCTTATGGACACAAGAGACCCAGTACTTC.

As to this clonotype: Given a much more abundant clone one base away, this may be a read error. The rearrangement links TRBV6-2 or TRBV6-3 to TRBJ2-1; unclear D gene. CDR3 length equals 12 residues. Germline CDR1 reads MNHEY; CDR2 reads SVGEGT. V lost 2 bases to trimming and J lost 7 bases, with 6 bases between them. The CDR3 DNA is TGTGCCAGCAGTTACCCGGAGAATGAGCAGTTCTTC. This gives the protein CASSYPENEQFF.

This clonotype has ten or more counts. This chain connects TRBV12-5 to TRBJ2-2; the match to TRBD2 covers 9 bases. The CDR3 length is 18 residues. V shed 5 bases, J shed 6 bases, and the junction held 16 bases outside the gene matches. Germline CDR1 reads LGHNT; CDR2 reads FRNRAP. The CDR3 spells CASGGPDNSGSPAGELFF. The CDR3 DNA reads as TGTGCTAGTGGTGGGCCCGACAATAGCGGGAGTCCCGCCGGGGAGCTGTTTTTT.

This clonotype was observed a few times. This may be a read error: a much more frequent sequence differs by one nucleotide. The CDR3 DNA sequence: TGCAGTGCAATCCCGGGACTAGCAGACTCCGAGCAGTACTTC. Protein product: CSAIPGLADSEQYF. The V gene is TRBV20-1, the J gene TRBJ2-7; TRBD2 matches 9 bases. The germline gives CDR1 DFQATT, CDR2 SNEGSKA (reference sequence). Germline trimming cut 6 bases from V and 6 bases from J; bases unmatched to any gene: 12. The CDR3 covers 14 residues.

Ten or more counts support this clonotype. The chain combines TRBV6-1 with TRBJ1-3, with D unresolved. Looked up from germline, CDR1 is MNHNS and CDR2 is SASEGT. This CDR3 region has 15 residues. Trimming took off 3 bases at V and 0 bases at J, with 9 bases between the two ends. CDR3 coding DNA: TGTGCCAGCAGTGAGGGGTTTGCCTCTGGAAACACCATATATTTT. Translation: CASSEGFASGNTIYF.

This clonotype was detected once. The V and J genes are TRBV14 and TRBJ2-4; 9 positions match TRBD2. V lost 4 bases and J lost 4; bases outside the gene matches: 14. The germline CDR1 and CDR2 sequences are SGHDN and FVKESK. This CDR3 comprises 18 residues. CDR3 in DNA: TGTGCCAGCAGCCTCGGACTAGCGCTCGACCCTGCTAAAAACATTCAGTACTTC. Amino acid sequence: CASSLGLALDPAKNIQYF.

This clonotype was detected only once. The gene calls are TRBV29-1 and TRBJ2-1, with D possibly TRBD1 on 5 matching bases. The V gene's germline CDR1 is SQVTM and CDR2 ANQGSEA. V was cut by 8 bases and J by 6 bases, with 17 bases left in between. The CDR3 has 13 amino acids. CDR3 sequence reads: CSLGTRVANEQFF. CDR3 sequence (DNA): TGCAGCTTAGGTACCAGGGTCGCCAATGAGCAGTTCTTC.

This clonotype came up a few times. V gene TRBV7-2 combines with J gene TRBJ1-5, with D possibly being TRBD1 (5 bases). The V end lost 5 bases, the J end lost 7 bases, and 18 bases lay between the germline ends. The germline CDR1 and CDR2 sequences are SGHTA and FQGNSA. The CDR3 sequence is 15 residues long. Here the CDR3 reads CASSPSWGGYQPQHF. The CDR3 region has the DNA TGTGCCAGCAGCCCTTCCTGGGGGGGGTACCAGCCCCAGCATTTT.

This clonotype was seen ten or more times. V gene TRBV6-6 combines with J gene TRBJ1-5, with D possibly TRBD1 on 5 matching bases. Germline lookup yields CDR1 MNHNY and CDR2 SVGAGI (reference sequence). Deletions cut 8 bases from V and 4 bases from J, with 24 bases between. The CDR3 is 17 residues long. The CDR3 region is CASEPPGAAELNQPQHF. The DNA for the CDR3 is TGTGCCAGCGAACCTCCTGGGGCAGCCGAGTTAAATCAGCCCCAGCATTTT.

Points on this clonotype: This is likely a read error, given that the CDR3 carries no conserved phenylalanine or tryptophan at its end. The J gene is TRBJ2-7, the V gene TRBV7-9; the D is unclear. The ends were cut back, 5 bases at V and 10 bases at J, with 6 bases in the middle. Germline CDR1 SEHNR, CDR2 FQNEAQ (reference sequence). The CDR3 runs 9 residues. The CDR3 protein is CASSPGQYY. The CDR3 bases are TGTGCCAGCAGCCCCGGACAGTACTAC.

This clonotype was observed at least ten times. The V gene is TRBV7-9, the J gene TRBJ2-1; 8 nucleotides agree with TRBD2. Germline V gives CDR1 SEHNR, CDR2 FQNEAQ (reference sequence). The CDR3 has 17 amino acids. Losses at the gene ends were 5 bases for V and 0 bases for J; bases not matched to a gene: 9. CDR3 sequence (DNA): TGTGCCAGCAGCAAAAGCGGGAGTGATAGCTCCTACAATGAGCAGTTCTTC. Protein sequence: CASSKSGSDSSYNEQFF.

This clonotype was observed many times. V gene TRBV28 combines with J gene TRBJ2-5; weak D call: TRBD1 (5 bases). In germline, CDR1 is MDHEN, CDR2 SYDVKM. This CDR3 region has 14 residues. V lost 3 bases to trimming and J lost 1 base, with 9 bases between them. In nucleotides, the CDR3 is TGTGCCAGCAGTTTGAGCAGGGTCCAAGAGACCCAGTACTTC. Amino acid sequence: CASSLSRVQETQYF.

Many counts were recorded for this clonotype. The CDR3 region is CASSPRAGNQPQHF. CDR3 nucleotide sequence: TGTGCCAGCTCACCGCGGGCAGGCAATCAGCCCCAGCATTTT. This chain joins TRBV18 and TRBJ1-5; no reliable D call. V was shortened by 3 bases and J by 2 bases, with 8 bases between the two germline ends. The CDR3 covers 14 residues. CDR1 KGHSH and CDR2 LQKENI come from the germline V gene.

This clonotype was counted many times. The chain carries TRBV28 and TRBJ2-7; D is uncertain. V was clipped by 2 bases and J by 1 base, with 9 bases between them. The CDR3 runs 14 residues. CDR1 is MDHEN, CDR2 SYDVKM, per germline. The DNA of the CDR3 is TGTGCCAGCAGTTTAACGGGTAATTCCTACGAGCAGTACTTC. Protein: CASSLTGNSYEQYF. The entire variable domain, with the rest obtained from reference TRBV28 and TRBJ2-7, is as follows: DVKVTQSSRYLVKRTGEKVFLECVQDMDHENMFWYRQDPGLGLRLIYFSYDVKMKEKGDIPEGYSVSREKKERFSLILESASTNQTSMYLCASSLTGNSYEQYFGPGTRLTVT.

In this sample, this clonotype turned up many times. The chain has TRBV5-1 and TRBJ1-4; D is uncertain. Germline CDR1 is SGHRS and CDR2 is YFSETQ. The V and J ends lost 1 base and 3 bases respectively, with 7 bases between them. CDR3 size: 14 residues. The CDR3 DNA reads as TGCGCCAGCAGCTTGCGGTGGTCTAATGAAAAACTGTTTTTT. Translated: CASSLRWSNEKLFF. Full variable domain (missing parts from reference TRBV5-1 and TRBJ1-4): KAGVTQTPRYLIKTRGQQVTLSCSPISGHRSVSWYQQTPGQGLQFLFEYFSETQRNKGNFPGRFSGRQFSNSRSEMNVSTLELGDSALYLCASSLRWSNEKLFFGSGTQLSVL.

The sample holds many counts of this clonotype. The chain couples TRBV6-5 to TRBJ2-3; TRBD2 agrees at 7 bases. Germline V gene lookup returns CDR1 MNHEY and CDR2 SVGAGI. V lost 4 bases and J lost 1; bases outside the gene matches: 8. CDR3 size: 16 residues. The CDR3 DNA reads as TGTGCCAGCAGTTCCTTGGGACTAACCGGCACAGATACGCAGTATTTT. Translation: CASSSLGLTGTDTQYF.

In the case of this clonotype: In this CDR3 the conserved last residue, phenylalanine or tryptophan, is missing, so a read error is likely. This chain uses TRBV27 with TRBJ1-6; a weak D match, TRBD1 (5 bases). CDR1 MNHEY and CDR2 SMNVEV come from the germline V gene (reference sequence). The CDR3 has 16 amino acids. The germline V and J ends were trimmed by 6 bases and 0 bases, with 12 bases remaining between them. Here the CDR3 DNA reads TGTGCCAGCAGATACAGGAATAGCTCCTATAATTCACCCCTCCACTGT. It is translated as CASRYRNSSYNSPLHC.

This clonotype was seen only a few times. V usage is TRBV18 and J usage is TRBJ2-5; TRBD2 might be the D (5 bases). CDR3 length: 16 residues. Trimming left V 4 bases short and J 4 bases short, with 19 bases between. Germline CDR1 KGHSH, CDR2 LQKENI. CDR3 residues: CASSRDLEGAGETQYF. The CDR3 DNA reads TGTGCCAGCTCACGAGACCTAGAGGGCGCCGGAGAGACCCAGTACTTC. The full variable domain, completed using reference TRBV18 and TRBJ2-5, is NAGVMQNPRHLVRRRGQEARLRCSPMKGHSHVYWYRQLPEEGLKFMVYLQKENIIDESGMPKERFSAEFPKEGPSILRIQQVVRGDSAAYFCASSRDLEGAGETQYFGPGTRLLVL.

This clonotype was picked up a small number of times. Just one base apart from a much larger clone, this may be a read error. This chain joins TRBV20-1 and TRBJ2-7; tentatively, D is TRBD2 (5 bases). Germline CDR1 is DFQATT and CDR2 is SNEGSKA (reference sequence). The CDR3 length is 14 residues. The CDR3 is CSAPPSGSSSEQYF. CDR3 bases: TGCAGTGCCCCCCCAAGCGGTAGCTCCTCCGAGCAGTACTTC.

V gene TRBV18 combines with J gene TRBJ1-4; D unresolved. This CDR3 has 13 amino acids. V dropped 2 bases and J dropped 5 bases, with 6 bases sitting between them. Germline-derived CDR1 and CDR2 are KGHSH and LQKENI. The CDR3 region is CASSPGQNEKLFF. Written as DNA, the CDR3 is TGTGCCAGCTCACCAGGGCAGAATGAAAAACTGTTTTTT. Full variable domain (outside the CDR3, taken from reference TRBV18 and TRBJ1-4): NAGVMQNPRHLVRRRGQEARLRCSPMKGHSHVYWYRQLPEEGLKFMVYLQKENIIDESGMPKERFSAEFPKEGPSILRIQQVVRGDSAAYFCASSPGQNEKLFFGSGTQLSVL.

At least ten counts were recorded for this clonotype. As DNA, the CDR3 is TGTGCCAGCAGCTTAGCGGTCGCGGCCCAAGAGACCCAGTACTTC. Amino acid sequence: CASSLAVAAQETQYF. The J gene is TRBJ2-5, the V gene TRBV7-2, with D unclear. This CDR3 spans 15 amino acids. The V end lost 0 bases, the J end lost 1 base, and 9 bases lay between the germline ends. Germline values: CDR1 SGHTA, CDR2 FQGNSA.

In the case of this clonotype: The junction differs from germline at one of its ends, possibly a read error. The chain combines TRBV7-3 with TRBJ2-5, with 9 bases aligning to TRBD2. Germline assignment: CDR1 SGHTA and CDR2 FQGTGA. This CDR3 contains 16 residues. CDR3 in amino acids: CASSLGLAGTGETEHF. The CDR3 bases are TGTGCCAGCAGCTTAGGGCTAGCGGGAACAGGAGAGACCGAGCACTTC.

This chain links TRBV27 with TRBJ2-1, with 9 bases matching TRBD1. Germline V gene data show CDR1 as MNHEY and CDR2 as SMNVEV (reference sequence). Losses at the gene ends were 5 bases for V and 6 bases for J; bases not matched to a gene: 8. The CDR3 is 15 amino acids. The CDR3 protein is CASSLTGGRGNEQFF. In DNA, the CDR3 is TGTGCCAGCAGTCTTACAGGGGGCCGCGGCAATGAGCAGTTCTTC.

This clonotype was detected once. This may be a read error: a much more frequent sequence differs by one nucleotide. The chain recombines TRBV6-5 with TRBJ2-3, with TRBD1 identical over 7 bases. CDR3 size: 18 residues. The germline gives CDR1 MNHEY, CDR2 SVGAGI. Trimming removed 5 bases from V and 3 bases from J; junction bases left unmatched: 17. The CDR3 spells CASSRTGSGWRQTDTQYF. For the CDR3, the DNA is TGTGCCAGCAGTAGGACAGGATCAGGATGGCGACAGACAGATACGCAGTATTTT.

J is TRBJ1-6 and V is TRBV5-1; D is unresolved. Trimming took off 0 bases at V and 6 bases at J, with 10 bases between the two ends. The CDR3 is made up of 15 amino acids. In germline, CDR1 is SGHRS, CDR2 YFSETQ. CDR3 sequence: CASSLEGEPNSPLHF. In DNA form, the CDR3 reads TGCGCCAGCAGCTTGGAAGGAGAACCTAATTCACCCCTCCACTTT.